One and the same sample provided the 9 T cell receptor beta chains below, sequenced in a study of PD-1 blockade in classical Hodgkin lymphoma. Time point: newly diagnosed, previously untreated cHL patient sample. Generated by immunoSEQ multiplex PCR, the TCRdb table keeps only in-frame clones and is missing some. This repertoire shows approximately 47,000 clones, approximately 91% found once; its top ten account for roughly 5.3%. Sequenced: peripheral blood mononuclear cells (PBMCs). The receptors here all came from a human donor with classical Hodgkin lymphoma.

The CDR3 here is CASSVGASGRTDTQYF. CDR3 DNA sequence: TGTGCCAGCAGCGTAGGGGCTAGCGGGCGCACAGATACGCAGTATTTT. This chain uses TRBV9 with TRBJ2-3; 8 bases agree with TRBD2. This CDR3 contains 16 residues. Germline values: CDR1 SGDLS, CDR2 YYNGEE. The V gene end was trimmed by 0 bases and the J gene end by 1 base; junction bases not matched to a gene: 4.

The chain carries TRBV30 and TRBJ2-5; D may match TRBD1 or TRBD2 (5 bases each). The germline gives CDR1 GTSNPN, CDR2 SVGIG (reference sequence). The CDR3 loop spans 14 amino acids. V dropped 0 bases and J dropped 0 bases, with 8 bases sitting between them. The DNA for the CDR3 is TGTGCCTGGAGTGTAGGGACCGACCAAGAGACCCAGTACTTC. It encodes CAWSVGTDQETQYF.

The rearrangement uses TRBV9 and TRBJ1-1, with D unclear. The V gene's germline CDR1 is SGDLS and CDR2 YYNGEE. V lost 0 bases and J lost 5, with 11 bases in between. The length of the CDR3 is 14 residues. This chain's CDR3 is CASSVAQEGTEAFF. The CDR3 DNA follows: TGTGCCAGCAGCGTAGCTCAGGAGGGAACTGAAGCTTTCTTT.

This clone was seen once. V is TRBV4-2 and J is TRBJ2-2; perhaps TRBD2 as D (6 bases). The CDR3 contains 15 residues. The germline V gene has CDR1 LGHNA and CDR2 YNFKEQ. Trimming pared 4 bases from V and 11 bases from J, leaving 20 bases between. The CDR3 is CASSPKWSGGEELFF. The DNA of the CDR3 is TGTGCCAGCAGCCCCAAATGGTCTGGCGGGGAAGAGCTGTTTTTT.

The genes are TRBV27 and TRBJ2-2; 9 positions match TRBD1. CDR3 length equals 15 residues. V trimming: 6 bases; J trimming: 3 bases; junction bases outside the gene matches: 5. The germline V gene has CDR1 MNHEY and CDR2 SMNVEV (reference sequence). The CDR3: CASSLQGADTGELFF. CDR3 sequence (DNA): TGTGCCAGCAGCCTACAGGGGGCGGACACCGGGGAGCTGTTTTTT.

The J gene is TRBJ1-1, the V gene TRBV7-9, with D unclear. The CDR3 spans 14 residues. Germline V CDR1 and CDR2: SEHNR, FQNEAQ (reference sequence). V lost 5 bases to trimming and J lost 2 bases, with 12 bases between them. CDR3 DNA sequence: TGTGCCAGCAGCCCCCGGACTCTTAACACTGAAGCTTTCTTT. Its protein product is CASSPRTLNTEAFF.

On this clone: This sample also contains other DNA sequences that code for the same CDR3. DNA of the CDR3: TGTGCCAGCAGCGTCGGTAGCTACGAGCAGTACTTC. Translating it yields CASSVGSYEQYF. V and J are TRBV9 and TRBJ2-7; D remains ambiguous. The length of the CDR3 is 12 residues. The germline gives CDR1 SGDLS, CDR2 YYNGEE. Trimming removed 2 bases from V and 3 bases from J, with 6 bases in between.

The chain links TRBV7-3 to TRBJ1-6; D possibly corresponds to TRBD1 (6 bases). Germline CDR1 is SGHTA and CDR2 is FQGTGA. The V end was cut by 6 bases, the J end by 6 bases, with 9 bases between. The CDR3 is 13 amino acids. CDR3 sequence (DNA): TGTGCCAGCAGTCTAGGGGGTAATTCACCCCTCCACTTT. Amino acids: CASSLGGNSPLHF.

This rearrangement joins TRBV7-8 to TRBJ1-2, with 7 bases aligning to TRBD1. V was clipped by 0 bases and J by 3 bases; unmatched bases: 1. The germline gives CDR1 SGHVS, CDR2 FQNEAQ. This CDR3 comprises 14 residues. CDR3 sequence: CASSLADRDYGYTF. The CDR3 region has the DNA TGTGCCAGCAGCTTAGCAGACAGGGACTATGGCTACACCTTC.